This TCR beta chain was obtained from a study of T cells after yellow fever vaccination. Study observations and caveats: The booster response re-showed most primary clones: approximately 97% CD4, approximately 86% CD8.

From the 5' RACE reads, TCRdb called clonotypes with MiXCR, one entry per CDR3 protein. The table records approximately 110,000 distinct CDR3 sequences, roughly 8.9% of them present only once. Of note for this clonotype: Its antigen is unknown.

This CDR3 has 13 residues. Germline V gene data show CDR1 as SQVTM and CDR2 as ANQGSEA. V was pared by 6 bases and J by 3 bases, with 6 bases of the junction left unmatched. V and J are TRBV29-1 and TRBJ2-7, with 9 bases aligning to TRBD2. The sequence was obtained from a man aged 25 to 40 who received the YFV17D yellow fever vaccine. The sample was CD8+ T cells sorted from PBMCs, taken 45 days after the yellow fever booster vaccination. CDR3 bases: TGCAGCGTCCTAGCGGGAAACGACTACGAGCAGTACTTC. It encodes CSVLAGNDYEQYF.